Below, 29 T cell receptor beta chains from the same sample are listed, as sequenced in a study of Ad26.COV2.S vaccination and SARS-CoV-2 variants. Treatment defined: over 15 received Ad26.COV2.S at low or high dose, single or two shots; about 5 received placebo; per-sample allocation not given. At day 63 after the first vaccine or placebo injection, samples were drawn. Sequencing was performed with immunoSEQ multiplex PCR; in TCRdb, only in-frame clones are kept and a portion is missing. The sample lists about 390,000 clones, about 90% occurring once. The sample in question was peripheral blood, obtained in a trial of Ad26.COV2.S vaccine versus placebo. The receptor source for this set is a person aged 18-60 years who received the Ad26.COV2.S COVID-19 vaccine or a placebo.

The V and J genes are TRBV19 and TRBJ2-6, with D possibly TRBD2 on 5 matching bases. Germline V gene data show CDR1 as LNHDA and CDR2 as SQIVND (reference sequence). V dropped 6 bases and J dropped 0 bases, with 21 bases sitting between them. The CDR3 has 19 amino acids. CDR3 loop: CASRSGNSFLRSGANVLTF. CDR3 DNA sequence: TGTGCCAGTAGATCCGGGAACAGTTTTTTACGCTCTGGGGCCAACGTCCTGACTTTC.

The chain links TRBV9 to TRBJ1-5; no firm D call. V was cut by 4 bases and J by 3 bases, with 14 bases left in between. The V gene's germline CDR1 is SGDLS and CDR2 YYNGEE. This CDR3 is 15 amino acids long. The CDR3 sequence is CASSLGRGINQPQHF. The CDR3 DNA reads as TGTGCCAGCAGCTTAGGTCGGGGAATCAATCAGCCCCAGCATTTT.

The J gene is TRBJ2-7, the V gene TRBV6-5; D is unclear. This CDR3 is 13 amino acids long. V dropped 2 bases and J dropped 3 bases, with 8 bases sitting between them. Germline V gene lookup returns CDR1 MNHEY and CDR2 SVGAGI. In DNA form, the CDR3 reads TGTGCCAGCAGTTACGGGATGGGCTACGAGCAGTACTTC. This translates into CASSYGMGYEQYF.

This chain connects TRBV5-5 to TRBJ1-1; maybe TRBD1 (5 bases). The ends were cut back, 2 bases at V and 1 base at J, with 21 bases in the middle. Looked up from germline, CDR1 is SGHKS and CDR2 is YYEKEE (reference sequence). The CDR3 length is 18 residues. CDR3: CASSFGGNEGRRNTEAFF. The CDR3, as DNA: TGTGCCAGCAGCTTCGGGGGAAACGAGGGACGGAGGAACACTGAAGCTTTCTTT.

The chain is built from TRBV18 and TRBJ1-4; 7 nucleotides match TRBD1. The ends lost 9 bases at V and 3 bases at J; junction bases unmatched: 7. The length of the CDR3 is 14 residues. Germline values: CDR1 KGHSH, CDR2 LQKENI. In DNA, the CDR3 is TGTGCCAGGCCGACAGGGCGCGCTAATGAAAAACTGTTTTTT. It translates to CARPTGRANEKLFF.

This clone was seen a handful of times. The J gene is TRBJ2-7, the V gene TRBV7-2; TRBD2 matches 13 bases. This CDR3 is 14 amino acids long. The germline V gene encodes CDR1 SGHTA and CDR2 FQGNSA. The J segment lost 7 bases and the V segment lost 3 bases, leaving 3 bases of the junction unmatched. The CDR3 is CASSFGTSGNEQYF. The CDR3 DNA sequence: TGTGCCAGCAGCTTCGGGACTAGCGGGAATGAGCAGTACTTC.

This clone was counted once. The V call is TRBV6-2 or TRBV6-3, the J call TRBJ1-1; no clear D gene. Trimming removed 2 bases at V and 1 base at J, with 8 bases between. CDR1 and CDR2 (germline): MNHEY, SVGEGT. The CDR3 is made up of 14 amino acids. The DNA of the CDR3 is TGTGCCAGCAGTTACCGGGCAGAGAACACTGAAGCTTTCTTT. It codes for CASSYRAENTEAFF.

The chain links TRBV5-4 to TRBJ1-4; 7 bases fit TRBD1. The CDR3 length is 17 residues. With V trimmed by 1 base and J by 4 bases, 10 bases remained unmatched. Germline V gene data show CDR1 as SGHNT and CDR2 as YYREEE (reference sequence). The CDR3 DNA follows: TGTGCCAGCAGCTTGACCCAGGGGGGGACGGGTAATGAAAAACTGTTTTTT. This translates into CASSLTQGGTGNEKLFF.

The chain is built from TRBV5-1 and TRBJ2-3, with 11 bases matching TRBD2. Germline values: CDR1 SGHRS, CDR2 YFSETQ. V was pared by 1 base and J by 2 bases, with 9 bases of the junction left unmatched. The CDR3 covers 18 residues. The CDR3 loop reads CASSLPLGLAENTDTQYF. In DNA, the CDR3 is TGCGCCAGCAGCTTGCCATTGGGACTAGCGGAGAACACAGATACGCAGTATTTT.

This clone was recorded a few times. The chain joins TRBV7-9 to TRBJ2-7, with TRBD1 identical over 9 bases. The CDR3 totals 16 residues. The trim removed 3 bases at V and 6 bases at J, leaving 12 bases unmatched. In germline, CDR1 is SEHNR, CDR2 FQNEAQ (reference sequence). CDR3 nucleotide sequence: TGTGCCAGCAGCTTGGGGACAGGGCGACTTGTCTCCGAGCAGTACTTC. Encoded protein: CASSLGTGRLVSEQYF.

The CDR3 loop is CAVPQEDTEAFF. The CDR3 DNA follows: TGTGCCGTACCCCAGGAGGACACTGAAGCTTTCTTT. The rearrangement joins TRBV7-9 to TRBJ1-1; D unclear. This CDR3 has 12 amino acids. The V gene lost 11 bases and the J gene lost 3 bases, with 13 bases spanning the gap. The germline CDR1 and CDR2 sequences are SEHNR and FQNEAQ (reference sequence).

The V and J genes are TRBV6-5 and TRBJ2-1, with unresolved D. Per the germline V gene, CDR1 is MNHEY and CDR2 is SVGAGI. The length of the CDR3 is 14 residues. V lost 5 bases, J lost 1 base, and 9 bases lay in between. Written as DNA, the CDR3 is TGTGCCAGCAGTATTAAGGTATCCTACAATGAGCAGTTCTTC. Its translation: CASSIKVSYNEQFF.

Turning to this clone: Other DNA sequences from this sample encode an identical CDR3 as well. V is TRBV4-3 and J is TRBJ1-5; no definite D call. V lost 0 bases to trimming and J lost 0 bases, with 6 bases between them. CDR1 LGHNA and CDR2 YSLEER come from the germline V gene. This CDR3 has 15 residues. The CDR3 nucleotides are TGCGCCAGCAGCCAAGAAGGGTATAGCAATCAGCCCCAGCATTTT. It specifies CASSQEGYSNQPQHF.

The gene calls are TRBV27 and TRBJ1-4; 7 bases are shared with TRBD1. Germline lookup yields CDR1 MNHEY and CDR2 SMNVEV (reference sequence). The CDR3 is 14 residues long. Unmatched junction bases numbered 2, after V lost 2 bases and J lost 5 bases. CDR3 bases: TGTGCCAGCAGTTTAGGAGGGGGCAATGAAAAACTGTTTTTT. Translation: CASSLGGGNEKLFF.

This chain connects TRBV18 to TRBJ1-1; 7 nucleotides line up with TRBD1. The CDR3 totals 14 residues. V lost 6 bases and J lost 1; bases outside the gene matches: 5. CDR1 is KGHSH, CDR2 LQKENI, per germline. CDR3 DNA sequence: TGTGCCAGCTCTCTGGGACAGTCGAACACTGAAGCTTTCTTT. Translating it yields CASSLGQSNTEAFF.

The J gene is TRBJ2-3, the V gene TRBV30; D uncertain. V lost 4 bases to trimming and J lost 0 bases, with 8 bases between them. The CDR3 spans 13 residues. Germline CDR1 GTSNPN, CDR2 SVGIG (reference sequence). CDR3 residues: CAWTQVSTDTQYF. DNA of the CDR3: TGTGCCTGGACCCAGGTTAGCACAGATACGCAGTATTTT.

The chain combines TRBV28 with TRBJ2-1, with a tentative D call TRBD2 (5 bases). V lost 3 bases and J lost 1, with 13 bases in between. Germline CDR1 MDHEN, CDR2 SYDVKM. This CDR3 comprises 16 residues. The CDR3 nucleotides are TGTGCCAGCAGTTTCTTCGATCGGGGTTCCTACAATGAGCAGTTCTTC. Protein sequence: CASSFFDRGSYNEQFF.

The chain is built from TRBV5-1 and TRBJ2-3; 12 bases map to TRBD2. After removal of 4 bases from V and 0 bases from J, the junction contained 18 bases not matched to a gene. This CDR3 has 21 amino acids. Germline V gene lookup returns CDR1 SGHRS and CDR2 YFSETQ. The chain's CDR3 is CASSGHTRASGGARSTDTQYF. The CDR3 DNA is TGCGCCAGCAGCGGCCACACCCGGGCTAGCGGGGGGGCAAGGAGCACAGATACGCAGTATTTT. Based on the CDR3 plus reference TRBV5-1 and TRBJ2-3, the full variable domain is KAGVTQTPRYLIKTRGQQVTLSCSPISGHRSVSWYQQTPGQGLQFLFEYFSETQRNKGNFPGRFSGRQFSNSRSEMNVSTLELGDSALYLCASSGHTRASGGARSTDTQYFGPGTRLTVL.

V usage is TRBV7-9 and J usage is TRBJ1-1, with D unclear. CDR3 length: 14 residues. V was clipped by 5 bases and J by 0 bases, with 10 bases between them. Germline V gene sequence: CDR1 SEHNR, CDR2 FQNEAQ (reference sequence). DNA for the CDR3: TGTGCCAGCAGCAAGGACGGAATGAACACTGAAGCTTTCTTT. Amino acid sequence: CASSKDGMNTEAFF. Using reference TRBV7-9 and TRBJ1-1 for the parts outside the CDR3, the full variable domain is DTGVSQNPRHKITKRGQNVTFRCDPISEHNRLYWYRQTLGQGPEFLTYFQNEAQLEKSRLLSDRFSAERPKGSFSTLEIQRTEQGDSAMYLCASSKDGMNTEAFFGQGTRLTVV.

The chain joins TRBV27 to TRBJ2-3; D uncertain. Germline lookup yields CDR1 MNHEY and CDR2 SMNVEV (reference sequence). The ends were cut back, 7 bases at V and 4 bases at J, with 15 bases in the middle. The CDR3 extends over 14 amino acids. This CDR3 reads CASNSKAWADTQYF. CDR3 in DNA: TGTGCCAGCAATAGTAAGGCATGGGCAGATACGCAGTATTTT.

This chain joins TRBV19 and TRBJ1-3; possible D gene TRBD1, 6 bases. The CDR3 has 14 amino acids. CDR1 is LNHDA, CDR2 SQIVND, per germline (reference sequence). V lost 3 bases and J 0 bases, leaving 6 bases between the germline ends. In nucleotides, the CDR3 is TGTGCCAGTAGTATGGACAGCTCTGGAAACACCATATATTTT. Amino acids: CASSMDSSGNTIYF.

A single count supports this clone. The CDR3 DNA reads as TGTGCCAGCAGTGGAGGTAGCGGGACCCAAGAGACCCAGTACTTC. It codes for CASSGGSGTQETQYF. The chain carries TRBV25-1 and TRBJ2-5; TRBD2 aligns across 8 bases. Unmatched junction bases numbered 5, after V lost 4 bases and J lost 1 base. Germline V CDR1 and CDR2: MGHDK, SYGVNS. The CDR3 is made up of 15 amino acids.

The sample holds a few counts of this clone. The V and J genes are TRBV7-8 and TRBJ1-1; unclear D gene. The germline CDR1 and CDR2 sequences are SGHVS and FQNEAQ. The CDR3 runs 15 residues. Trimming took 1 base from V and 5 from J, leaving 14 bases between them. Written as DNA, the CDR3 is TGTGCCAGCAGCTTAGGACTCCCCGGGATGACTGAAGCTTTCTTT. This codes for CASSLGLPGMTEAFF.

V gene TRBV10-3 combines with J gene TRBJ2-1; tentative D call: TRBD1 (5 bases). V was pared by 0 bases and J by 6 bases, with 9 bases between. Germline CDR1 ENHRY, CDR2 SYGVKD. CDR3 size: 14 residues. CDR3 sequence reads: CAISESGLSNEQFF. CDR3 bases: TGTGCCATCAGTGAGTCGGGGCTCTCCAATGAGCAGTTCTTC.

The V call is TRBV5-5, the J call TRBJ2-6; TRBD2 is a possible D gene (6 bases). CDR1 and CDR2 (germline): SGHKS, YYEKEE (reference sequence). This CDR3 is built from 17 residues. The V and J ends lost 3 bases and 0 bases respectively, with 13 bases between them. The CDR3 loop reads CASSSYAGFSGANVLTF. DNA of the CDR3: TGTGCCAGCAGCTCCTACGCGGGGTTCTCTGGGGCCAACGTCCTGACTTTC.

The V gene is TRBV6-5, the J gene TRBJ1-2, with D maybe TRBD1 (5 bases). Germline CDR1 and CDR2: MNHEY and SVGAGI. The CDR3 loop spans 12 amino acids. Trimming stripped 6 bases from V and 4 bases from J, with 9 bases between. CDR3 nucleotide sequence: TGTGCCAGCAGAAGCGACAGCTATGGCTACACCTTC. It codes for CASRSDSYGYTF.

This clone has just one count. This sequence joins TRBV5-8 and TRBJ2-1, with a possible D match to TRBD2 (5 bases). The CDR3 extends over 14 amino acids. The V gene lost 4 bases and the J gene lost 5 bases, with 13 bases spanning the gap. Germline lookup yields CDR1 SGHTS and CDR2 YDEGEE. For the CDR3, the DNA is TGTGCCAGCAGCCACCCGTGGCGGGACAATGAGCAGTTCTTC. Its translation: CASSHPWRDNEQFF.

The chain recombines TRBV12-3 or TRBV12-4 with TRBJ2-5, with 7 bases aligning to TRBD1. With V trimmed by 8 bases and J by 5 bases, 8 bases remained unmatched. The length of the CDR3 is 13 residues. CDR3 region: CASQTGNEETQYF. The CDR3 DNA sequence: TGTGCCAGCCAGACAGGGAATGAGGAGACCCAGTACTTC.

This sequence joins TRBV11-3 and TRBJ2-1, with a possible D match to TRBD1 (5 bases). CDR3 length: 15 amino acids. Germline V CDR1 and CDR2: SGHNT, YENEEA. V was trimmed by 5 bases and J by 1 base, leaving 12 bases between them. DNA of the CDR3: TGTGCCAGCAGCCCGAACCCAGGGTCCTACAATGAGCAGTTCTTC. This encodes CASSPNPGSYNEQFF.